The text below deals with one T cell receptor (beta chain). The antigen remains undetermined. The record originates from a study of OX40 agonist ivuxolimab in advanced cancers. Turning to the study itself: Clinicians treated patients with ivuxolimab, an agonistic anti-OX40 (CD134) antibody. Every 2 weeks, patients received ivuxolimab intravenously, dosed at 0.01 to 10 mg/kg.

Study-level results: With doses of 0.1-3.0 mg/kg, partial responders showed among the lowest clonal expansion. Dose levels from 0.1 to 3.0 mg/kg saw CD4+ and CD8+ blood T cells expand clonally by week 6.

Germline trimming cut 2 bases from V and 8 bases from J; bases unmatched to any gene: 10. The CDR3 extends over 16 amino acids. Per the germline V gene, CDR1 is SGHNT and CDR2 is YYREEE (reference sequence). Sequencing was performed with immunoSEQ multiplex PCR; in TCRdb, only in-frame clones are kept and a portion is missing. The sample comprises about 25,000 clones, roughly 79% of which are singletons, and 13% rests with the top ten. This clonotype originated in an adult with an advanced solid tumor such as melanoma, head and neck, liver or kidney cancer. Sequencing used CD4+ or CD8+ T cells sorted from blood, obtained in a trial of the OX40 agonist ivuxolimab. The genes are TRBV5-4 and TRBJ1-4, with 9 bases identical to TRBD1. This CDR3 is CASSFNPEDRGEKLFF. DNA for the CDR3: TGTGCCAGCAGCTTTAACCCAGAGGACAGGGGCGAAAAACTGTTTTTT.